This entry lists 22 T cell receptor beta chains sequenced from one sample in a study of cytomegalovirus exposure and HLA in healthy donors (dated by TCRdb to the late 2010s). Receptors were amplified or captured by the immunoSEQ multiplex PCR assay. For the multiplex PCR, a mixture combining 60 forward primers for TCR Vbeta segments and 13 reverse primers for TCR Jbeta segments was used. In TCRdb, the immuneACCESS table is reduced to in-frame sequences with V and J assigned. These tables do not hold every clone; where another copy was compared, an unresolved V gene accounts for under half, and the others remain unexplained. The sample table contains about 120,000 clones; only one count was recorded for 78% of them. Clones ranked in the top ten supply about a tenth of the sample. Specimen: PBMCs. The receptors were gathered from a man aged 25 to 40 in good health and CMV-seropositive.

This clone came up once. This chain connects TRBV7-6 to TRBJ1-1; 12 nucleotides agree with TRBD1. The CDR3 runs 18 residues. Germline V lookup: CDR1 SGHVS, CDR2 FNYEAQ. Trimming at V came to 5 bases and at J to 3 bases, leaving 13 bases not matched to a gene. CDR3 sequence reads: CASSPEGTGGFLDTEAFF. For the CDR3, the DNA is TGTGCCAGCAGCCCAGAAGGGACAGGGGGCTTCTTGGACACTGAAGCTTTCTTT.

The CDR3 bases are TGCGCCAGCAGCCCGGGACAGGGGGCCTACGAGCAGTACTTC. This codes for CASSPGQGAYEQYF. V usage is TRBV4-1 and J usage is TRBJ2-7; 11 bases are a match to TRBD1. The CDR3 has 14 amino acids. The germline gives CDR1 MGHRA, CDR2 YSYEKL. Losses at the gene ends were 4 bases for V and 2 bases for J; bases not matched to a gene: 1.

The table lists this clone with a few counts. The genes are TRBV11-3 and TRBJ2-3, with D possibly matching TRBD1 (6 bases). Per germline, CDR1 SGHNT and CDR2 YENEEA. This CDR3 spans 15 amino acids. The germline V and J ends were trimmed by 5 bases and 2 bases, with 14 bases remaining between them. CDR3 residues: CASSPRAGATDTQYF. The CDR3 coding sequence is TGTGCCAGCAGCCCGCGTGCAGGGGCCACAGATACGCAGTATTTT.

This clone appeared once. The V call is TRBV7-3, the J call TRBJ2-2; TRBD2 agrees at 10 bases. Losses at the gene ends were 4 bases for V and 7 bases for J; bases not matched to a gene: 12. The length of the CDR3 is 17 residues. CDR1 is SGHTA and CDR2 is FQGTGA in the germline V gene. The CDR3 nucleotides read TGTGCCAGCAGCTCCCACAGGACTAGCGGACTAAACGGGGAGCTGTTTTTT. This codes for CASSSHRTSGLNGELFF.

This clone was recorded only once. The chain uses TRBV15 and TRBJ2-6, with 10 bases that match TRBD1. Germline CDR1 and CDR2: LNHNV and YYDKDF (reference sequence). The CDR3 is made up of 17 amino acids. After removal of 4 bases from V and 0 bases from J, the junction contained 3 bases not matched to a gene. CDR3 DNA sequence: TGTGCCACCAGCACCCGGACAGGGGGCTCTGGGGCCAACGTCCTGACTTTC. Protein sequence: CATSTRTGGSGANVLTF.

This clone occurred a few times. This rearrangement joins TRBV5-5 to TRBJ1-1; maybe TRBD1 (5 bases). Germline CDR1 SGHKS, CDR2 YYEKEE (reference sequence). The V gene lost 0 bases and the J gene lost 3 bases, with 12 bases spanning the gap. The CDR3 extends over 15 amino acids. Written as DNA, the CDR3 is TGTGCCAGCAGCTTGGTAAACAGGCCGGACACTGAAGCTTTCTTT. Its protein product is CASSLVNRPDTEAFF.

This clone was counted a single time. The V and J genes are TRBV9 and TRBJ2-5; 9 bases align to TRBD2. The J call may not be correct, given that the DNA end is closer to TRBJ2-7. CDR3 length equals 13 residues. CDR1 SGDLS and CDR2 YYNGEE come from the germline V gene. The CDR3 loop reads CASSVSGLAEQYF. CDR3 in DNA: TGTGCCAGCAGCGTTTCGGGACTAGCCGAGCAGTACTTC.

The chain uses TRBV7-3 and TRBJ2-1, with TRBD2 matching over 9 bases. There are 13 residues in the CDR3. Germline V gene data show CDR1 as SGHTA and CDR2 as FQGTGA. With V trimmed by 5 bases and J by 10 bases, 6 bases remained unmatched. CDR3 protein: CASSPGTSREQFF. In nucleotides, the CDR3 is TGTGCCAGCAGCCCGGGGACTAGCCGGGAGCAGTTCTTC. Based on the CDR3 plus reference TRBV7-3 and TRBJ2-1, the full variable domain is GAGVSQTPSNKVTEKGKYVELRCDPISGHTALYWYRQSLGQGPEFLIYFQGTGAADDSGLPNDRFFAVRPEGSVSTLKIQRTERGDSAVYLCASSPGTSREQFFGPGTRLTVL.

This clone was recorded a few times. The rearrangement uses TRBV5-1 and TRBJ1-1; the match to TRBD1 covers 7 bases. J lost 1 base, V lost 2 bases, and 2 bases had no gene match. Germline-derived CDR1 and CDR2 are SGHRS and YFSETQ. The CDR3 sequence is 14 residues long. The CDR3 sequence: CASSFGDRNTEAFF. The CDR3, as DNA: TGCGCCAGCAGCTTCGGGGACAGGAACACTGAAGCTTTCTTT.

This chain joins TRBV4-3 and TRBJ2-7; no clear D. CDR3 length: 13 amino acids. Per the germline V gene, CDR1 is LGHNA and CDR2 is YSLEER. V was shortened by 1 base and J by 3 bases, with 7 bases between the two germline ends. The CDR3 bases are TGCGCCAGCAGCCAAGCCCAGAACTACGAGCAGTACTTC. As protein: CASSQAQNYEQYF.

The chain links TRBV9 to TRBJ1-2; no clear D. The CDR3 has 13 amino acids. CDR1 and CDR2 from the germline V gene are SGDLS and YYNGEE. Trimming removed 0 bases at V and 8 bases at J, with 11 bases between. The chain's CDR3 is CASSVGTVRGYTF. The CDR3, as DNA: TGTGCCAGCAGCGTAGGCACTGTGAGGGGCTACACCTTC.

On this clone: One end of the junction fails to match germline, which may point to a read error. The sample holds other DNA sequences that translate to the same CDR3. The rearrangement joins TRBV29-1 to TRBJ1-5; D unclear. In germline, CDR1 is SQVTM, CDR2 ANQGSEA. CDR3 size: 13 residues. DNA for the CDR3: TGCAGCGTTGTGACTGGTCCGAATCAGCCCCAGCACTTT. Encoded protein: CSVVTGPNQPQHF.

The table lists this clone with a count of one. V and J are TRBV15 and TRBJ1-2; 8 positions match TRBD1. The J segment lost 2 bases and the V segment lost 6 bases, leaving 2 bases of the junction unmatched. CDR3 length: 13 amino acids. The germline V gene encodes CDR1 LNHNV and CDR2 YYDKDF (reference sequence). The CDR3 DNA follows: TGTGCCACCAGTGACAGGGGAAACTATGGCTACACCTTC. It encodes CATSDRGNYGYTF.

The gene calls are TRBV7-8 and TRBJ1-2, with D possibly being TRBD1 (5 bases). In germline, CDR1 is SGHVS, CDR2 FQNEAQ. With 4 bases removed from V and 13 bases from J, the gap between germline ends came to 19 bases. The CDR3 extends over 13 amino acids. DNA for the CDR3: TGTGCCAGCAGCTCAGAGGGGACTTTTGGGTTCACCTTC. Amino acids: CASSSEGTFGFTF.

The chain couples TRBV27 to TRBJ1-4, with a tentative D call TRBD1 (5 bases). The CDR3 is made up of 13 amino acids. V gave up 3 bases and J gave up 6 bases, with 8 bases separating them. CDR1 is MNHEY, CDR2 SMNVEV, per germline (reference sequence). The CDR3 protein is CASSFSGYEKLFF. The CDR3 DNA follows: TGTGCCAGCAGTTTCTCAGGGTATGAAAAACTGTTTTTT. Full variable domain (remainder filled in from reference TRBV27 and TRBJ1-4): EAQVTQNPRYLITVTGKKLTVTCSQNMNHEYMSWYRQDPGLGLRQIYYSMNVEVTDKGDVPEGYKVSRKEKRNFPLILESPSPNQTSLYFCASSFSGYEKLFFGSGTQLSVL.

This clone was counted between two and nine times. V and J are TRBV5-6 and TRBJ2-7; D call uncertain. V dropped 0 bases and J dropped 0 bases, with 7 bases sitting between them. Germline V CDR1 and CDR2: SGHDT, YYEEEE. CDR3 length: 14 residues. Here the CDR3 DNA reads TGTGCCAGCAGCTTGGGACTCGGCTCCTACGAGCAGTACTTC. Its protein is CASSLGLGSYEQYF.

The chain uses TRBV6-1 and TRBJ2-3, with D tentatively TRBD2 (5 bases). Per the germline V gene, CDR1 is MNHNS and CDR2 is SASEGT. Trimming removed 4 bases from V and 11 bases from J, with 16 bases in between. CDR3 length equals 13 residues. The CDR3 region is CASSVLLGGGQYF. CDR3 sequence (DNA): TGTGCCAGCAGTGTCCTACTAGGTGGAGGGCAGTATTTT.

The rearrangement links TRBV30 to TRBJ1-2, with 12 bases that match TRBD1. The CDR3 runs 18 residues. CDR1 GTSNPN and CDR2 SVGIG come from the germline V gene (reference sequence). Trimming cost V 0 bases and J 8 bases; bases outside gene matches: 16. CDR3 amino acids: CAWSVFPRDRGPRWGYTF. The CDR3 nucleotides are TGTGCCTGGAGTGTATTCCCCCGGGACAGGGGGCCCCGCTGGGGCTACACCTTC.

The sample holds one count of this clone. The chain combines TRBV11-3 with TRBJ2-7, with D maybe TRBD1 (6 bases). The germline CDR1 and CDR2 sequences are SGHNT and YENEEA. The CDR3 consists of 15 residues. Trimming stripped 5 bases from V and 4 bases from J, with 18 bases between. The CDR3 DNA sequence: TGTGCCAGCAGCCTAAGATCCGGGACACAATACGAGCAGTACTTC. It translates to CASSLRSGTQYEQYF.

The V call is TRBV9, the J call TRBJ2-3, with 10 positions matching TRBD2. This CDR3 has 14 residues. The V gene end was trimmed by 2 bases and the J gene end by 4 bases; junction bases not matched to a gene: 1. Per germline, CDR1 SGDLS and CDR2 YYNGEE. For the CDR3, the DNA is TGTGCCAGCAGCGTCAGCGGGAGGGCAGATACGCAGTATTTT. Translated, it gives CASSVSGRADTQYF.

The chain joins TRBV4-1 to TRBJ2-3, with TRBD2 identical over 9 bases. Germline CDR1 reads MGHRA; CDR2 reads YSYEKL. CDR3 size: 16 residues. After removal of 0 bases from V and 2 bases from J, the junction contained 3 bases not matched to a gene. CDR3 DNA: TGCGCCAGCAGCCAAGATGCGGGAGGGCCCACAGATACGCAGTATTTT. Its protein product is CASSQDAGGPTDTQYF.

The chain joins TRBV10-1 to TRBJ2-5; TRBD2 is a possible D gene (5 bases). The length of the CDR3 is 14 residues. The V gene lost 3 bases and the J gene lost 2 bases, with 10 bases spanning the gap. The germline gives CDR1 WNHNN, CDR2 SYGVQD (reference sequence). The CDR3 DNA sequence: TGCGCCAGCAGTGACCCGCGGACTCAAGAGACCCAGTACTTC. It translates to CASSDPRTQETQYF.